This T cell receptor beta chain was recovered during a study of blood T cells in healthy people across ages. A J-beta primer mix and a sample-barcoded 5' primer were used in a second PCR of about 6 to 12 cycles. A template-switch adaptor containing 12 random nucleotides labeled each cDNA molecule. TCRdb reprocessed the 5' RACE reads with MiXCR, giving one entry per CDR3 protein. The sample holds 750,000 to 950,000 distinct CDR3 sequences; roughly 26% are singletons and the top ten take around 3%. Study results and limitations: Greater diversity and more naive CD4+ cells were seen in long-lived donors than in aged donors.

With respect to this clonotype: What it recognizes is unknown.

V was trimmed by 7 bases and J by 3 bases, leaving 15 bases between them. Germline CDR1 is SQVTM and CDR2 is ANQGSEA. The CDR3 length is 13 residues. The same sample was also used in a study of T cells of mothers and their children. As that study records: Each mother yielded more than 8.5 million TCR beta CDR3 reads. Each child yielded some 3 million reads.

This chain links TRBV29-1 with TRBJ2-5; a possible D gene is TRBD2 (6 bases). Sequenced: blood. The origin of this receptor is a boy younger than 18 in good health. CDR3 in DNA: TGCAGCGCTGAGGGGACGGGAGAAGAGACCCAGTACTTC. Protein product: CSAEGTGEETQYF.